This T cell receptor beta chain was recorded in a study of monozygotic twins with inflammatory bowel disease. TCRdb reprocessed the 5' RACE reads, with one entry per CDR3 protein and no DNA. The table lists 400,000 to 500,000 distinct CDR3 sequences. CDR3 size: 14 residues. Looked up from germline, CDR1 is SGHRS and CDR2 is YFSETQ. The source material was blood. This TCR was sampled from a human donor with ulcerative colitis or Crohn's disease, or a healthy co-twin of an affected twin (not recorded which). The rearrangement joins TRBV5-1 to TRBJ2-1; TCRdb names TRBD1, which stays unverified in the absence of DNA. CDR3 residues: CASRVALRDLEQFF.